The source of this T cell receptor (beta chain) is a study of a mutant IDH1 vaccine in newly diagnosed glioma (dated by TCRdb to the early 2020s). Looking at the study overall: Of the approximately 35 treated patients, approximately 60% were male and about 40% were female, and a mean age of roughly 41 years was recorded. Peripheral blood samples were drawn at six visits, namely V03 (baseline), V05, V07, V10, V12 and V13. Prior to enrollment, patients had been given standard therapy consisting of radiotherapy alone, temozolomide alone, or radiochemotherapy with temozolomide, with the combination given to most patients. Longitudinal TCRB deep sequencing was performed for about two dozen treated patients wherever samples were available for exploratory analyses.

The investigation overall reported the following: According to the authors, sample limitations meant that analyses of patient blood samples could not be reproduced. Immune responses induced by the vaccine were seen in approximately 93% of patients across multiple MHC alleles. No apparent relationship was observed between pseudoprogression and alterations in the top peripheral T cell clonotypes detected by TCRB sequencing. Selection of PBMC samples for TCRB deep sequencing was based on availability.

In regard to this clone: Which antigen it targets is not known. Per-nucleotide qualities are absent, and no much larger clonotype sits a single base away.

The cysteine opens and the phenylalanine closes a CDR3 of 15 amino acids. Only CDR3 DNA remains: 45 bases, in frame from the first base. CDR1 and CDR2 are read off the germline V gene (reference sequence) as LNHDA and SQIVND. The germline V end is reduced by 5 bases and the J end by 2 bases; junction bases left unmatched: 8. The time point label on this specimen signifies: baseline, week 1 (first vaccination visit). The treatment or condition tag for this specimen amounts to: pre-vaccination baseline after standard-of-care therapy. The donors had newly diagnosed IDH1-mutant astrocytomas of WHO grade 3 or 4 that showed loss of nuclear ATRX. The samples were drawn from NOA16, a multicentre, single-arm, open-label phase I trial in Germany that tested a mutant IDH1 peptide vaccine in humans for the first time. For immunogenicity testing, the blood drawn at visit V03 was used as the baseline sample. Genomic DNA for TCRB sequencing was extracted from EDTA blood using the DNeasy Blood and Tissue Kit.

Receptor libraries were prepared by the immunoSEQ multiplex PCR assay. Following the manufacturer's protocol, the hsTCRB Kit was used to amplify rearranged TCR beta chain sequences. An Illumina MiSeq was used to sequence the TCRB libraries. The study's processing was this. Demultiplexing, trimming and gene mapping were performed with the kit vendor's proprietary platform. Drawn from immuneACCESS, this table holds only the in-frame rearrangements with V and J called that TCRdb kept. Clones are partly lost; checked studies trace under half to an unresolved V gene and leave the rest unexplained. The DNA gave D and trimming, while V, J and clone size come from that table. In this sample the table shows 15,000 to 20,000 clones, about 95% of which occur a single time. The top ten clones comprise more than 3.5% of the sample.

The sequencing used peripheral blood mononuclear cells (PBMCs), collected from a glioma patient treated with radiotherapy, temozolomide or both. The chain couples TRBV19 to TRBJ1-2; 7 central nucleotides agree with TRBD1. The source of this sequence is a woman aged 18-35 years with glioma. Some clones in this sample may be carry-over from other donors' samples. The DNA is TGTGCCAGTAGTTTGACAGGGCAGGGGAACTATGGCTACACCTTC. Its protein product is CASSLTGQGNYGYTF.